Here is one T cell receptor beta chain with its context. No antigen is known for it. No clone much larger than this one lies a single base away; base qualities are absent. This entry belongs to a study of cytomegalovirus exposure and HLA in healthy donors (dated by TCRdb to about 2017). Study-wide context: According to an earlier analysis of a few hundred of the donors, 150 million to 200 million T cells yielded roughly 110 million unique TCR beta sequences and approximately 280 Gb of sequence data. An early release covering around 630 HLA-typed donors comprised roughly 300 gigabases of sequencing data and 65 million to 100 million unique TCR sequences. The study was designed to test whether signatures of past pathogen exposure could be identified by cataloging public T cell receptors. Alongside the repertoire data, information on donor age, sex, ethnicity and CMV serostatus was compiled. To decide whether each TCR beta V gene segment behaved as functional or pseudogenic, an earlier analysis of nearly 600 of the donors relied on high-throughput TCR beta sequencing. HLA typing included class I and class II loci at four-digit resolution. A separate validation cohort of over 95 different subjects was used in addition to the approximately 610-subject first cohort. The number of donors typed differed by locus, with 629-630 for A, B, C, DRB1 and DQB1, over 500 for DQA1, 600 to 610 for DPA1, and approximately 470 for DPB1. About five DR-DQ haplotypes were handled as single units for association and clustering, since linkage in the cohort was strong. In the later analysis, no new phenotypic data were used to find candidate immune exposures; instead, reliance was placed on TCR beta sequences and their occurrence across donors. A later genetic analysis used genome-wide SNP genotypes for about 65% of the 666 donors, treating that subset as a discovery cohort. Using immunosequencing, the study profiled T cell repertoires from about 620 subjects and related those repertoires to cytomegalovirus serostatus. Among some 400 genotyped donors of the cohort, an average of 235,054 unique TCR beta nucleotide sequences were sequenced per donor, around 20% of them non-productive. Among the roughly 390 genotyped donors, around 81% belonged to the genetic ancestry cluster associated with self-reported Caucasian donors. All discovery cohort repertoires had been generated using a single sequencing platform. In a later analysis, previously published TCR beta repertoires from 666 donors were re-analyzed and high-resolution HLA genotyping was added so that TCR occurrence patterns could be studied. The study combined high-throughput TCR immunosequencing, statistical association of individual TCRs with disease status, and machine learning to predict cytomegalovirus infection status. The research as a whole found: Most TCR sequences were observed very rarely across donors, whereas some public TCRs were present in many individuals. In a later genetic analysis, fewer N-insertions in productive TCRs were reported among donors in an Asian-associated ancestry cluster than the approximately 630-donor mean. In a later analysis, HLA-associated TCR beta chains showed more clonal expansion and lower generation probabilities than non-associated chains that were equally common. The study gave a list of about 170 TCR beta chains associated with cytomegalovirus. The earlier analysis of around 600 of the donors excluded roughly 17 rarely observed V segments, including chromosome 9 orphons, because counts were too low. In a later analysis, several top co-occurrence clusters were reported to appear linked to parvovirus B19, influenza, CMV and Epstein-Barr virus. Sequencing depth was assumed to be roughly uniform across donors in the presence/absence analyses, though that assumption may not hold. This cohort had only TCR beta chains sequenced, and the lack of alpha or paired-chain data limited which features could be detected. In a later analysis, TCR association rates were found to vary across HLA loci, with the most associated TCRs seen for DRB1 alleles and the fewest for HLA-C alleles. When HLA alleles, especially DR and DQ, strongly co-occurred, TCR associations were difficult to assign to individual alleles. The authors suggested that the approach could potentially be generalized to other disease states and immunological phenotypes. Linkage disequilibrium might explain the correlated functional status among segregating V segments, but an unknown experimental factor could not be excluded. An association between a missense DCLRE1C variant and V-gene and J-gene trimming of TCR beta chains was found in a later genetic analysis and replicated in an independent cohort. A few of the identified cytomegalovirus-associated TCR beta chains were confirmed in vitro to be specific for cytomegalovirus antigens. Most CMV-associated TCR beta chains appeared to be HLA-restricted in a later analysis, and the HLA associations seemed to be driven largely by CMV exposure. Broadly in line with IMGT annotations, most TCR beta V segments showed up in productive rearrangements about 87% or about 30% of the time in an earlier analysis of 587 of the donors. A cluster of highly shared sequence variants was judged likely to be a technical artifact of the sequencing pipeline. A further reported finding was that TCR beta sequences accurately predicted the HLA-A and HLA-B alleles for most subjects in the first cohort. Cytomegalovirus status was reported to be diagnosed by the classifier with high specificity and sensitivity in both the original and validation cohorts. Because HLA typing was unavailable for some donors at each locus, only the typed subset was used in association tests. The only immune exposure information available for the cohort was CMV serostatus. Because the 87-base-pair reads could not distinguish some IMGT-functional V segments, including TRBV6-2 and TRBV6-3, those segments were excluded. In a later analysis, 16,951 TCR beta sequences were associated with specific HLA alleles at a false discovery rate of 0.05.

Libraries were prepared through the immunoSEQ multiplex PCR assay. For the multiplex PCR, a mixture combining 60 forward primers for TCR Vbeta segments and 13 reverse primers for TCR Jbeta segments was used. The CDR3 region of rearranged TCR beta genes was amplified from genomic DNA with a multiplex PCR assay. The Illumina HiSeq System was used to sequence the amplified TCR beta libraries as 87-base-pair reads. For the original study's pipeline: A later analysis counted about 80 million unique TCR beta chains across the roughly 700 repertoires, and around 9.9 million of these chains were shared by at least two donors. Raw reads were error-corrected and collapsed into unique sequences with a nearest-neighbor algorithm that merged closely related sequences to remove PCR and sequencing errors. V, D and J gene segments were assigned by aligning CDR3 sequences to IMGT reference sequences. For a sequence to be retained, a match of at least six nucleotides was required to both a V gene segment and a J gene segment. Rearrangements were classified as productive when the CDR3 lacked stop codons and remained in frame with V and J, and all other rearrangements were classified as non-productive. CDR3 was defined by IMGT convention, running from the second conserved V-encoded cysteine to the conserved J-encoded phenylalanine. The earlier analysis of fewer than 750 of the donors excluded sequences that lacked an unambiguous match to a single V gene segment. An earlier analysis of fewer than 750 of the donors classified V segments as functional when productive rearrangements were above 56.7% and as segregating when the standard deviation between donors was above 5%. To diagnose cytomegalovirus status from the catalog of TCR beta chain sequences, a statistical classification framework was built. A later analysis assigned V and J genes by comparing TCR nucleotide sequences with IMGT/GENE-DB human TR gene sequences. In a later analysis, CDR3 sequences and most-parsimonious VDJ recombination scenarios were assigned using the TCRdist pipeline. In a later analysis, every TCR beta chain was defined by the combination of its CDR3 amino acid sequence and its V-gene family, and reads without a unique V-gene family were dropped. As a way to deal with suspected cross-contamination and a sequencing artifact, a later analysis dropped 500 to 700 nucleotide sequences that were highly shared and had low generation probability. In a later analysis, a clonal expansion index for each public chain was calculated from normalized within-repertoire ranks of inferred template counts. A later analysis computed generation probabilities with a VDJ recombination model fitted to out-of-frame rearrangements, and checked the results against IGoR. In a later analysis, TCR-TCR, TCR-HLA and TCR-CMV co-occurrence was scored with hypergeometric tests, and a repertoire-size bias correction was applied to TCR pairs. False discovery rates were estimated in a later analysis by permuting HLA or CMV assignments 20 times. In a later analysis, co-occurring TCRs were grouped using DBSCAN, and TCRdist sequence similarity was added for clustering within HLA-allele-positive subsets. For co-occurrence clustering, repertoires with fewer than 30,000 or more than 120,000 public chains were excluded, along with five repertoires with anomalous nucleotide sharing. TCRdb's version of the immuneACCESS table is confined to in-frame rearrangements and falls short of the full clone set. An unresolved V gene accounts for under half of the shortfall where checked; the remainder is of unknown origin. D and trimming were read from the DNA, whereas the V and J calls and clone size are those reported in that table. This sample comprises more than 130,000 clones, 80% of them detected only once. Of the sample, approximately 6.3% is held by the ten largest clones.

From a lookup of the germline V gene, CDR1 and CDR2 are MNHNS and SASEGT. The CDR3 covers 14 residues, taking in both the cysteine and the phenylalanine. Only the CDR3 part of the read is kept: 42 bases, read in frame from the first base. The germline ends are 10 bases apart after V is trimmed by 1 base and J by 6 bases. The cohort comprised 550 to 700 healthy bone marrow donors. Cohort members were all nominally healthy when sampled, although unrecorded immune exposures were likely present. The donor tested CMV seropositive and was one of the 289 seropositive cohort members. Each donor provided a peripheral blood sample, and peripheral blood mononuclear cells were used for TCR beta sequencing. The Qiagen DNeasy Blood Extraction Kit was used to extract genomic DNA from the blood cell samples.

The sample consisted of PBMCs. The TCR comes from a man between 35 and 55 years old in good health and CMV-seropositive. Recombination linked TRBV6-1 to TRBJ1-5; possibly the D gene is TRBD1, per 5 matching bases. In nucleotide form, the sequence is TGTGCCAGCAGTGAAGGGGACTCCCGTCAGCCCCAGCATTTT. Its translation is CASSEGDSRQPQHF.